This T cell receptor beta chain comes out of a study of shared clonotypes between healthy human individuals. Study details: Used for every donor were three CD4 naive, three CD4 memory, two CD8 naive and one CD8 memory plate.

Naive-designated CD8 cells lacked CD45RO, were positively enriched for CCR7, and omitted terminally differentiated effector memory CD45RA+ cells. Findings and caveats of the study: A limitation of the genetic and exposure-history diversity represented arose from few donors. Larger richness was generally estimated for naive than memory subsets.

Authors' methods: Filtering differed for immunoSEQ, which gave only junction sequences without quality scores. Produced via immunoSEQ multiplex PCR; TCRdb's table is partial and in-frame only. Clonal size and the V and J genes are those of that table, whereas D and trimming came from the DNA. The sample shows more than 2 million clones, about 94% of them seen only once. From germline, CDR1 is SEHNR and CDR2 FQNEAQ (reference sequence). This CDR3 has 15 residues. The V and J ends lost 4 bases and 5 bases respectively, with 17 bases between them. A remark on this clone: Its antigen is not identified.

The sample consisted of naive CD8+ T cells from PBMCs. The V and J genes are TRBV7-9 and TRBJ2-5; perhaps TRBD1 as D (6 bases). The source of this sequence is a man in his late teens or twenties in good health. Some clones in this sample may be carry-over from other donors' samples. In nucleotides, the CDR3 is TGTGCCAGCAGCTCTAACAGGGATGGTTGGGAGACCCAGTACTTC. Its protein product is CASSSNRDGWETQYF.